This T cell receptor beta chain was retrieved from a study of shared clonotypes between healthy human individuals. Assay: immunoSEQ multiplex PCR; the TCRdb copy retains only in-frame clones and omits some. Of about 2 million clones listed, just under 95% are singletons. Germline V gene lookup returns CDR1 LGHNA and CDR2 YSLEER. The V and J ends lost 0 bases and 6 bases, in that order; junction bases with no gene match: 7. CDR3 length equals 16 residues. The naive CD8 population came from CD45RO-negative cells selected for CCR7, without terminally differentiated effector memory CD45RA+ cells. This chain connects TRBV4-3 to TRBJ1-5; 8 bases agree with TRBD1. The clonotype comes from a man younger than 35 in good health. Sequencing was performed on naive CD8+ T cells sorted from blood. CDR3 in amino acids: CASSQDSGTGGQPQHF. The CDR3 region has the DNA TGCGCCAGCAGCCAAGATAGTGGGACAGGCGGTCAGCCCCAGCATTTT.